Listed below are T cell receptor beta chains from one sample, sequenced in a study of T cells in Graves' hyperthyroidism and ophthalmopathy. TCRdb used MiXCR to reprocess the multiplex PCR reads, holding one entry per CDR3 protein. Altogether approximately 710,000 distinct CDR3 sequences are present, around a sixth being singletons, with the ten largest covering about a sixth. The sample taken for sequencing was blood. These receptor sequences come from a man aged 45-60 years with Graves' hyperthyroidism. CDR3s include the opening cysteine and the closing phenylalanine or tryptophan. D genes are given only for firm matches. Size is omitted from some rows. Given values are once, few, many or a class for expanded clones.

D gene,V gene,J gene,clone size,CDR3 DNA,CDR3 protein
-,TRBV6-1,TRBJ1-5,few,TGTGCCAGCAGTGAGATCAGGACGATAAGCAATCAGCCCCAGCATTTT,CASSEIRTISNQPQHF
TRBD1,TRBV18,TRBJ2-7,few,TGTGCCAGCTCACAAGAGACAGGGATCGAGCAGTACTTC,CASSQETGIEQYF
-,TRBV11-2,TRBJ2-6,many,TGTGCCAGCAGCTTACTCCGGGCGGGTGGGGCCAACGTCCTGACTTTC,CASSLLRAGGANVLTF
TRBD2,TRBV19,TRBJ2-1,-,TGTGCCAGTAGTATAGATAATCTCCTAGCGGGAGGGGACAATGAGCAGTTCTTC,CASSIDNLLAGGDNEQFF
TRBD2,TRBV6-1,TRBJ2-7,-,TGTGCCAGCGGGTCACCGGGACTAGGAACGGGCGAGCAGTACTTC,CASGSPGLGTGEQYF
-,TRBV29-1,TRBJ1-4,-,TGCAGCGTTTCCCTCAGTTTGAACCAAAATGAAAAACTGTTTTTT,CSVSLSLNQNEKLFF
-,TRBV25-1,TRBJ1-5,-,TGTGCCAGCAGTACAGGTTTCGGTCAGCCCCAGCATTTT,CASSTGFGQPQHF
-,TRBV11-2,TRBJ2-5,many,TGTGCCAGCAGCTTAGAAGTCGGGAGAAAATCATACCAAGAGACCCAGTACTTC,CASSLEVGRKSYQETQYF
TRBD1,TRBV7-3,TRBJ2-1,many,TGTGCCAGCACCGAAGGGGGCGCCTACAATGAGCAGTTCTTC,CASTEGGAYNEQFF
-,TRBV10-3,TRBJ1-3,-,TGTGCCATCAGTGACCCTGTGGGGGCTGGCGGAAACACCATATATTTT,CAISDPVGAGGNTIYF
-,TRBV12-3/TRBV12-4,TRBJ1-2,many,TGTGCCAGCAGCCGTGGTGACGGAAGCTATGGCTACACCTTC,CASSRGDGSYGYTF
TRBD1,TRBV7-8,TRBJ1-1,many,TGTGCCAGCAGCCCCCGGACAGGGATGGGGAACACTGAAGCTTTCTTT,CASSPRTGMGNTEAFF
TRBD2,TRBV11-2,TRBJ2-7,-,TGTGCCAGCAGCTTAGGTCCAGCGGGAGGGCCAGGAAACGAGCAGTACTTC,CASSLGPAGGPGNEQYF
-,TRBV10-3,TRBJ2-5,many,TGTGCCATCAGTGAGTCTGAATACCAAGAGACCCAGTACTTC,CAISESEYQETQYF
TRBD1,TRBV3-1,TRBJ1-5,few,TGTGCCAGCAGCCAGGACAGGGGTCCTTGGCCCCAGCATTTT,CASSQDRGPWPQHF
-,TRBV7-9,TRBJ2-5,many,TGTGCCAGCAGCTTATCGAACCAAGAGACCCAGTACTTC,CASSLSNQETQYF
TRBD2,TRBV7-9,TRBJ2-7,many,TGTGCCAGCAGACTCCTAGCGGGAGCGAAGGAGCAGTACTTC,CASRLLAGAKEQYF
-,TRBV6-1,TRBJ1-5,few,TGTGCCAGCAGTACTCAAAGACAGCAGCCCCAGCATTTT,CASSTQRQQPQHF
TRBD1,TRBV9,TRBJ2-6,-,TGTGCCAGCAGCACCCGGGACAGTGTCTCTGGGGCCAACGTCCTGACTTTC,CASSTRDSVSGANVLTF
-,TRBV14,TRBJ2-3,-,TGTGCCAGCAGTCCACAGAGTAGCAGCACAGATACGCAGTATTTT,CASSPQSSSTDTQYF
-,TRBV29-1,TRBJ2-2,many,TGCAGCGGCACCAGGGGTTCGGGCACCGGGGAGCTGTTTTTT,CSGTRGSGTGELFF
-,TRBV12-3/TRBV12-4,TRBJ2-7,many,TGTGCCAGCAGCTCCACTAGATACGAGCAGTACTTC,CASSSTRYEQYF
-,TRBV2,TRBJ1-5,few,TGTGCCAGCAAGCGTATAGGTCAGCCCCAGCATTTT,CASKRIGQPQHF
-,TRBV7-9,TRBJ1-1,-,TGTGCCAGCAGCTTAAGTAGTGAAGCTTTCTTT,CASSLSSEAFF
-,TRBV19,TRBJ2-7,-,TGTGCCAGTAAAAGTGTGGAGTCCTACGAGCAGTACTTC,CASKSVESYEQYF
-,TRBV6-1,TRBJ2-7,-,TGTGCCAGCACTAACCGGGGCTACGAGCAGTACTTC,CASTNRGYEQYF
TRBD2,TRBV20-1,TRBJ2-3,few,TGCAGTGTTCCGGGACTAGCGGGAGCCGATACGCAGTATTTT,CSVPGLAGADTQYF
-,TRBV20-1,TRBJ1-2,-,TGCAGTGCTAGTGACGCGAACTATGGCTACACCTTC,CSASDANYGYTF
TRBD1,TRBV24-1,TRBJ1-2,many,TGTGCCACCAGTGACGGGACAGGGGCTACGTATGGCTACACCTTC,CATSDGTGATYGYTF
-,TRBV29-1,TRBJ2-3,few,TGCAGCGTCGTACCGCCTATCCCCATCCAGTATTTT,CSVVPPIPIQYF
-,TRBV28,TRBJ1-2,few,TGTGCCAGCAGAACCCACGAAGCCTTTCGGTTCTACACCTTC,CASRTHEAFRFYTF
-,TRBV7-9,TRBJ1-5,few,TGTGCCAGCAGCTCCACCGACAGGAGCAATCAGCCCCAGCATTTT,CASSSTDRSNQPQHF
TRBD2,TRBV28,TRBJ2-5,many,TGTGCCAGCAGTTGGACTAGCGGGAGTCCAGAGACCCAGTACTTC,CASSWTSGSPETQYF
-,TRBV6-2/TRBV6-3,TRBJ2-5,many,TGTGCCAGCAGCCGGGGCGAACAGGGTTCACGGGAGACCCAGTACTTC,CASSRGEQGSRETQYF
-,TRBV29-1,TRBJ2-2,many,TGCAGCGTTGGACTAGCGAACACCGGGGAGCTGTTTTTT,CSVGLANTGELFF
-,TRBV11-2,TRBJ1-2,few,TGTGCCAGCAGCTTAGGTTTCGGACAAAACCATGGCTACACCTTC,CASSLGFGQNHGYTF
-,TRBV30,TRBJ2-7,few,TGTGCCTGGAGTGTACGAGGGCAGGGGAGGTACGAGCAGTACTTC,CAWSVRGQGRYEQYF
TRBD1,TRBV7-8,TRBJ2-2,few,TGTGCCAGCAGCATATCCGGGACAGGGTGGACCGGGGAGCTGTTTTTT,CASSISGTGWTGELFF
-,TRBV7-9,TRBJ1-1,few,TGTGCCAGCAGCTTAGCAAGGGCCCGCACTGAAGCTTTCTTT,CASSLARARTEAFF
TRBD2,TRBV6-2/TRBV6-3,TRBJ2-1,-,TGTGCCAGCCTTTTAGGGACTAGCGGGAGGTCAGGGAATGAGCAGTTCTTC,CASLLGTSGRSGNEQFF
TRBD2,TRBV7-6,TRBJ2-1,many,TGTGCCAGCAGCTCTACCGAAAAGCGGGATTTGAATGAGCAGTTCTTC,CASSSTEKRDLNEQFF
-,TRBV7-9,TRBJ2-3,many,TGTGCCAGCAGCTCTCAGAATCCCACAGATACGCAGTATTTT,CASSSQNPTDTQYF
-,TRBV9,TRBJ1-2,few,TGTGCCAGCAGCGTAGGTCAGGGTTTCTTAGCTAACTATGGCTACACCTTC,CASSVGQGFLANYGYTF
TRBD2,TRBV12-3/TRBV12-4,TRBJ2-7,many,TGTGCCAGCAGTGCAGGAGCGGGGTGGAACGAGCAGTACTTC,CASSAGAGWNEQYF
-,TRBV7-9,TRBJ2-1,-,TGTGCCAGCAGCTTTACCTATGAGCAGTTCTTC,CASSFTYEQFF
-,TRBV10-3,TRBJ2-1,few,TGTGCCATCAGTGAGTCGAGCTGGACTTACAATGAGCAGTTCTTC,CAISESSWTYNEQFF
-,TRBV10-2,TRBJ2-7,many,TGCGCCAGCAGTGCAGGACAGAGTTACGAGCAGTACTTC,CASSAGQSYEQYF
TRBD1,TRBV6-1,TRBJ1-4,once,TGTGCCAGCAGTGCACAGGGGGCAGCTAATGAAAAACTGTTTTTT,CASSAQGAANEKLFF
-,TRBV7-8,TRBJ2-7,few,TGTGCCAGCAGCCAACGCGGAGGCCGATCCTACGAGCAGTACTTC,CASSQRGGRSYEQYF
-,TRBV5-1,TRBJ2-2,-,TGCGCCAGCAGCTTGGTTGCCCTCCTTAACACCGGGGAGCTGTTTTTT,CASSLVALLNTGELFF
-,TRBV7-9,TRBJ2-5,many,TGTGCCAGCAGTTCAACCAGGGTCGAGACCCAGTACTTC,CASSSTRVETQYF
-,TRBV6-5,TRBJ2-5,many,TGTGCCAGCAGTTACTCTCCAGGCCAAGAGACCCAGTACTTC,CASSYSPGQETQYF
-,TRBV19,TRBJ2-2,few,TGTGCCAGTAGTACTAGACCCATCGGGGAGCTGTTTTTT,CASSTRPIGELFF
TRBD1,TRBV6-6,TRBJ1-1,many,TGTGCCAGCAGTTACGACAGGGCTGTTATGAACACTGAAGCTTTCTTT,CASSYDRAVMNTEAFF
TRBD2,TRBV29-1,TRBJ2-1,-,TGCAGCGTTGAGCGGTCTAGCGGGAGCTCCTACAATGAGCAGTTCTTC,CSVERSSGSSYNEQFF
-,TRBV7-8,TRBJ1-5,-,TGTGCCAGCAGCTTAGATATGACAGGAGGACTTAGCAATCAGCCCCAGCATTTT,CASSLDMTGGLSNQPQHF
TRBD2,TRBV27,TRBJ2-7,many,TGTGCCAGCAGTGGACTAGCGGGAGGAGCGTCCTACGAGCAGTACTTC,CASSGLAGGASYEQYF
-,TRBV7-2,TRBJ1-5,-,TGTGCCGGCAGCTTACAAGGGAATCAGCCCCAGCATTTT,CAGSLQGNQPQHF
-,TRBV7-9,TRBJ1-3,-,TGCGCCAGCAGCCAAGAAGGGAGCTCTGGAAACACCATATATTTT,CASSQEGSSGNTIYF